These T cell receptor beta chains were read from a single sample in a study of T cell repertoires in cytomegalovirus infection. Their recognized antigens are unknown. TCRdb called the reads again in MiXCR, with one record for every CDR3 protein. The sample lists just over 450,000 distinct CDR3 sequences; approximately 42% were seen once. The source material was cultured PBMCs, sampled from culture after CMV antigen stimulation. The receptors were sampled from a human donor in good health (CMV status not recorded). Some clones in this sample may be carry-over from other donors' samples. Both conserved end residues are part of each CDR3. A D gene is named only where the DNA matches it firmly. The size field is filled for only some rows; it gives once, few, many or a size class.

v_call: TRBV29-1; j_call: TRBJ2-3; clone_size: few; d_call: .; cdr3_aa: CSGRGGDTQYF; cdr3_nt: TGCAGCGGCCGAGGGGGAGATACGCAGTATTTT
v_call: TRBV6-1; j_call: TRBJ2-4; clone_size: .; d_call: TRBD1; cdr3_aa: CANSPQGGRNIQYF; cdr3_nt: TGTGCCAACAGTCCACAGGGGGGAAGAAACATTCAGTACTTC
v_call: TRBV5-7; j_call: TRBJ2-4; clone_size: .; d_call: TRBD2; cdr3_aa: CASSLGPGGAKNIQYF; cdr3_nt: TGTGCCAGCAGCTTGGGGCCGGGAGGGGCCAAAAACATTCAGTACTTC
v_call: TRBV27; j_call: TRBJ2-3; clone_size: .; d_call: .; cdr3_aa: CASSFWRTDTQYF; cdr3_nt: TGTGCCAGCAGTTTCTGGCGTACAGATACGCAGTATTTT
v_call: TRBV12-3/TRBV12-4; j_call: TRBJ1-3; clone_size: few; d_call: .; cdr3_aa: CASRPYDWGDSGNTIYF; cdr3_nt: TGTGCCAGCAGACCCTACGACTGGGGGGACTCTGGAAACACCATATATTTT
v_call: TRBV7-2; j_call: TRBJ2-3; clone_size: .; d_call: TRBD2; cdr3_aa: CASNAGVWTDTQYF; cdr3_nt: TGTGCCAGCAACGCGGGAGTTTGGACAGATACGCAGTATTTT
v_call: TRBV28; j_call: TRBJ2-5; clone_size: .; d_call: TRBD2; cdr3_aa: CASSLPRAGQETQYF; cdr3_nt: TGTGCCAGCAGTTTACCACGAGCGGGGCAGGAGACCCAGTACTTC
v_call: TRBV7-2; j_call: TRBJ2-1; clone_size: .; d_call: .; cdr3_aa: CASSLRTGLLVNNEQFF; cdr3_nt: TGTGCCAGCAGCTTACGAACCGGGCTGCTGGTTAACAATGAGCAGTTCTTC
v_call: TRBV7-9; j_call: TRBJ1-3; clone_size: few; d_call: .; cdr3_aa: CASSPPRGLRVNTIYF; cdr3_nt: TGTGCCAGCAGCCCCCCCCGTGGTTTGAGGGTGAACACCATATATTTT
v_call: TRBV5-5; j_call: TRBJ2-6; clone_size: .; d_call: .; cdr3_aa: CASSLIRADSGANVLTF; cdr3_nt: TGTGCCAGCAGCCTGATCCGGGCCGACTCTGGGGCCAACGTCCTGACTTTC
v_call: TRBV10-3; j_call: TRBJ2-5; clone_size: .; d_call: TRBD2; cdr3_aa: CAISESLAGPQETQYF; cdr3_nt: TGTGCCATCAGTGAGTCTCTAGCGGGGCCGCAAGAGACCCAGTACTTC
v_call: TRBV15; j_call: TRBJ2-1; clone_size: .; d_call: .; cdr3_aa: CATREGSQGGPFF; cdr3_nt: TGTGCCACCAGGGAAGGTTCCCAGGGTGGGCCGTTCTTC
v_call: TRBV6-2/TRBV6-3; j_call: TRBJ1-2; clone_size: .; d_call: .; cdr3_aa: CASTAGSSHTF; cdr3_nt: TGTGCCAGCACGGCAGGTAGCTCTCACACCTTC
v_call: TRBV28; j_call: TRBJ1-2; clone_size: .; d_call: .; cdr3_aa: CASSNQGRGYTF; cdr3_nt: TGTGCCAGCAGCAACCAGGGGCGAGGCTACACCTTC
v_call: TRBV12-3/TRBV12-4; j_call: TRBJ2-6; clone_size: .; d_call: .; cdr3_aa: CASSLAGGPNVLTF; cdr3_nt: TGTGCCAGCAGTTTAGCGGGGGGACCCAACGTCCTGACTTTC
v_call: TRBV7-6; j_call: TRBJ1-6; clone_size: .; d_call: .; cdr3_aa: CASSLVNSPLHF; cdr3_nt: TGTGCCAGCAGCTTAGTGAATTCACCCCTCCACTTT
v_call: TRBV20-1; j_call: TRBJ1-1; clone_size: once; d_call: .; cdr3_aa: CSAHRGTNTEAFF; cdr3_nt: TGCAGTGCTCATCGGGGGACGAACACTGAAGCTTTCTTT
v_call: TRBV30; j_call: TRBJ2-4; clone_size: once; d_call: .; cdr3_aa: CAWKEVGRSNIQYF; cdr3_nt: TGTGCCTGGAAGGAGGTGGGCAGGTCAAACATTCAGTACTTC
v_call: TRBV11-2; j_call: TRBJ2-5; clone_size: .; d_call: TRBD1; cdr3_aa: CASSSWDRGAQETQYF; cdr3_nt: TGTGCCAGCAGCTCTTGGGACAGGGGCGCCCAAGAGACCCAGTACTTC
v_call: TRBV19; j_call: TRBJ2-7; clone_size: once; d_call: TRBD2; cdr3_aa: CASSIGLAGGAGPMYEQYF; cdr3_nt: TGTGCCAGTAGTATTGGACTAGCGGGAGGAGCGGGCCCTATGTACGAGCAGTACTTC
v_call: TRBV6-4; j_call: TRBJ1-2; clone_size: once; d_call: TRBD1; cdr3_aa: CARKQGRNGYTF; cdr3_nt: TGTGCCAGGAAACAGGGGAGAAATGGCTACACCTTC
v_call: TRBV12-3/TRBV12-4; j_call: TRBJ2-3; clone_size: few; d_call: TRBD1; cdr3_aa: CASSLRTGSPDTQYF; cdr3_nt: TGTGCCAGCAGTTTAAGGACAGGGTCGCCAGATACGCAGTATTTT
v_call: TRBV7-8; j_call: TRBJ1-5; clone_size: few; d_call: TRBD1; cdr3_aa: CASSLGDSSYSNQPQHF; cdr3_nt: TGTGCCAGCAGCTTGGGGGACAGCTCCTATAGCAATCAGCCCCAGCATTTT